These 2 T cell receptor beta chains were sequenced from one sample in a study of T cell responses to AZD1222 COVID-19 vaccine. Only in-frame clones appear in the TCRdb table, and some are missing; sequencing was by immunoSEQ multiplex PCR. The data show about 120,000 clones, around nine tenths seen once. Sequenced material: peripheral blood, taken 28 days after the second dose of the MenACWY control vaccine. The source of these receptors is an adult who received the MenACWY meningococcal vaccine as a control.

This rearrangement joins TRBV12-3 or TRBV12-4 to TRBJ2-5; possibly TRBD2 for D (7 bases). The V gene lost 0 bases and the J gene lost 7 bases, with 9 bases spanning the gap. The CDR3 is made up of 13 amino acids. The CDR3 nucleotides are TGTGCCAGCAGTTTAGCGGGAGGGGGGACCCAGTACTTC. Translation: CASSLAGGGTQYF.

The CDR3, as DNA: TGCGCCAGCAGCCAAGCCTCGAGGCAACTATACAATGAGCAGTTCTTC. This sequence encodes CASSQASRQLYNEQFF. The V call is TRBV4-1, the J call TRBJ2-1; no clear D gene. CDR1 is MGHRA and CDR2 is YSYEKL in the germline V gene. The CDR3 extends over 16 amino acids. V was trimmed by 1 base and J by 4 bases, leaving 14 bases between them.